This T cell receptor (beta chain) was recovered during a study of vaccination and CD4 T cells after COVID-19. The Oncomine TCR Beta short-read assay sequenced DNA from cultured CD4+ T cells. TCRdb reprocessed the PCR reads with MiXCR, giving one entry per CDR3 protein. The sample records about 20,000 distinct CDR3 sequences, 55% being singletons. Regarding treatment: approximately 9-day PBMC culture with coronavirus spike peptide pools or control peptides (ViraFEST assay). This clonotype was counted a single time. As yet, its antigen is unknown. The CDR3 extends over 16 amino acids. Germline V gene lookup returns CDR1 LNHDA and CDR2 SQIVND (reference sequence). J lost 8 bases, V lost 7 bases, and 10 bases had no gene match.

Material: CD4+ T cells from blood, cultured in vitro. The J gene is TRBJ1-6, the V gene TRBV19; TRBD1 aligns across 11 bases. The clonotype was recovered from a human donor who had recovered from COVID-19. Here the CDR3 reads CASNNPGQGGDSPLHF. Here the CDR3 DNA reads TGTGCCAGTAATAACCCGGGACAGGGGGGGGATTCACCCCTCCACTTT.